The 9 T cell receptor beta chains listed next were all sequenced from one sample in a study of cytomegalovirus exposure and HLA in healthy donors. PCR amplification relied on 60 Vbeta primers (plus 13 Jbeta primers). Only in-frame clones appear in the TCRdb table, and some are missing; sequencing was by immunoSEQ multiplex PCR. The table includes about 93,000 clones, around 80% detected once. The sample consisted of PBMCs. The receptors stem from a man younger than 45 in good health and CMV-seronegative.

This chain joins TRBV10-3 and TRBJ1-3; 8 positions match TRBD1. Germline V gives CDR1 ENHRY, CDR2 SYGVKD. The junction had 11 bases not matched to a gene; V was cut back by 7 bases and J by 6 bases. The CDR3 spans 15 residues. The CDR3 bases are TGTGCCATCACAAATTCTGGCAGGGGGCTAAACACCATATATTTT. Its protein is CAITNSGRGLNTIYF.

The CDR3 reads CASSPTTGQGDQPQHF. The CDR3 DNA is TGTGCCAGCTCACCGACGACGGGACAGGGAGATCAGCCCCAGCATTTT. The chain carries TRBV18 and TRBJ1-5; 9 nucleotides match TRBD1. The V gene end was trimmed by 3 bases and the J gene end by 5 bases; junction bases not matched to a gene: 8. Germline values: CDR1 KGHSH, CDR2 LQKENI. The CDR3 contains 16 residues.

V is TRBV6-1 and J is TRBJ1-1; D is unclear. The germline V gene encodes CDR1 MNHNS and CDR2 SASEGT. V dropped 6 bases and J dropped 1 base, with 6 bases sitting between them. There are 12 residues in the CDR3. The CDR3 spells CASRFQNTEAFF. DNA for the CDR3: TGTGCCAGCAGGTTCCAGAACACTGAAGCTTTCTTT.

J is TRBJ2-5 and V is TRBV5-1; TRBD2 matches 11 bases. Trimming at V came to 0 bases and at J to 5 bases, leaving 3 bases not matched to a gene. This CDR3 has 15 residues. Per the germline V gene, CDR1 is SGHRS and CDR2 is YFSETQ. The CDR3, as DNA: TGCGCCAGCAGCTTGGAGGGACTAGCGGAGGAGACCCAGTACTTC. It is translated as CASSLEGLAEETQYF.

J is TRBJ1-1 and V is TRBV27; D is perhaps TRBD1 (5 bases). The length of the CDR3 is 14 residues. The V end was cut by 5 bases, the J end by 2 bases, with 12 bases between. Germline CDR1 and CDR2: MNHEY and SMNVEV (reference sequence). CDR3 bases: TGTGCCAGCAGTCAAACAGGAGTAAACACTGAAGCTTTCTTT. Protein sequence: CASSQTGVNTEAFF.

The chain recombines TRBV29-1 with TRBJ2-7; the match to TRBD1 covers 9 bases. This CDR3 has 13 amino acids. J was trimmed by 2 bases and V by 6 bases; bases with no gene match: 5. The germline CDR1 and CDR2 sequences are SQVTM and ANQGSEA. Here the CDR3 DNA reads TGCAGCGTCCTGACAGGGGGGCCCTACGAGCAGTACTTC. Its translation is CSVLTGGPYEQYF.

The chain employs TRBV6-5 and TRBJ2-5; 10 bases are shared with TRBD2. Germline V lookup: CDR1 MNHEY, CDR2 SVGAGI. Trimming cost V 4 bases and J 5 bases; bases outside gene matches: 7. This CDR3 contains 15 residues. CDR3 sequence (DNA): TGTGCCAGCAGTTCAGCGGGAGGGGTTGGGGAGACCCAGTACTTC. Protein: CASSSAGGVGETQYF.

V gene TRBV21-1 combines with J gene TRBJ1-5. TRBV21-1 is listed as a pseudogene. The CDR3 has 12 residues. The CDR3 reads CASRGGHQPQHF. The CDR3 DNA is TGTGCCAGCAGGGGCGGGCATCAGCCCCAGCATTTT.

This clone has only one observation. CDR3 in amino acids: CASSMDRVATNEKLFF. The CDR3 DNA follows: TGTGCCAGCAGTATGGACAGGGTGGCAACTAATGAAAAACTGTTTTTT. The chain joins TRBV27 to TRBJ1-4; 8 nucleotides match TRBD1. The CDR3 consists of 16 residues. The V gene's germline CDR1 is MNHEY and CDR2 SMNVEV (reference sequence). J gave up 0 bases and V 5 bases, and 5 bases lay outside the gene matches.